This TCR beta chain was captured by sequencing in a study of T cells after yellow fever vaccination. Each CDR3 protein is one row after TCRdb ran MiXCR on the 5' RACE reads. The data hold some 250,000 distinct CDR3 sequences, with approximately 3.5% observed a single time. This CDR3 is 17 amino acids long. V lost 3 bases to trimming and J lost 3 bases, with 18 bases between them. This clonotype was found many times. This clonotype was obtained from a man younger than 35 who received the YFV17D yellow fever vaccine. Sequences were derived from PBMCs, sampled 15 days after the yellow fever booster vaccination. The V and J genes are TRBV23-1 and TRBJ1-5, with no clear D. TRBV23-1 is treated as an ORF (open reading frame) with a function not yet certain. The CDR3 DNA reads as TGCGCCAGCAGTCATTCAAAACGGCGGGGTATCAATCAGCCCCAGCATTTT. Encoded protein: CASSHSKRRGINQPQHF.